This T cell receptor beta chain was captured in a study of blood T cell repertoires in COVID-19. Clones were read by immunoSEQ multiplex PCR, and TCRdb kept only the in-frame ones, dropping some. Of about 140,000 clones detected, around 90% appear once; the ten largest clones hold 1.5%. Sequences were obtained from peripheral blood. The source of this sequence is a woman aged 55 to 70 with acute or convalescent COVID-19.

CDR3 protein: CASSVGGATNEKLFF. Written as DNA, the CDR3 is TGTGCCAGCAGCGTAGGAGGTGCAACTAATGAAAAACTGTTTTTT. V is TRBV9 and J is TRBJ1-4; no definite D call. With 0 bases removed from V and 0 bases from J, the gap between germline ends came to 6 bases. The CDR3 runs 15 residues. From germline, CDR1 is SGDLS and CDR2 YYNGEE.